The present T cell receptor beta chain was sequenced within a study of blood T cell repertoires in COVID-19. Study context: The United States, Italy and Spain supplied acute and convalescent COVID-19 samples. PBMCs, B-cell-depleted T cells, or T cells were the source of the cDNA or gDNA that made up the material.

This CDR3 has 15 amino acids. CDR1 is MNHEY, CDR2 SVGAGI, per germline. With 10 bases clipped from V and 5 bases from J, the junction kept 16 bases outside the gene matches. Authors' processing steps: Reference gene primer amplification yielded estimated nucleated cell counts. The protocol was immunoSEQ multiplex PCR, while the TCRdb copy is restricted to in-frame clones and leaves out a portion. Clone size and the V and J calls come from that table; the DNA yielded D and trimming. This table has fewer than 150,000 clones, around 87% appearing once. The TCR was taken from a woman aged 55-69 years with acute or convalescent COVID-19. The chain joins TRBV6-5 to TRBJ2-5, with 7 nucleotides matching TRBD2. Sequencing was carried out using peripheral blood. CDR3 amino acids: CATRWGGSGTETQYF. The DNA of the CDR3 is TGTGCCACCCGTTGGGGGGGGAGCGGAACGGAGACCCAGTACTTC.